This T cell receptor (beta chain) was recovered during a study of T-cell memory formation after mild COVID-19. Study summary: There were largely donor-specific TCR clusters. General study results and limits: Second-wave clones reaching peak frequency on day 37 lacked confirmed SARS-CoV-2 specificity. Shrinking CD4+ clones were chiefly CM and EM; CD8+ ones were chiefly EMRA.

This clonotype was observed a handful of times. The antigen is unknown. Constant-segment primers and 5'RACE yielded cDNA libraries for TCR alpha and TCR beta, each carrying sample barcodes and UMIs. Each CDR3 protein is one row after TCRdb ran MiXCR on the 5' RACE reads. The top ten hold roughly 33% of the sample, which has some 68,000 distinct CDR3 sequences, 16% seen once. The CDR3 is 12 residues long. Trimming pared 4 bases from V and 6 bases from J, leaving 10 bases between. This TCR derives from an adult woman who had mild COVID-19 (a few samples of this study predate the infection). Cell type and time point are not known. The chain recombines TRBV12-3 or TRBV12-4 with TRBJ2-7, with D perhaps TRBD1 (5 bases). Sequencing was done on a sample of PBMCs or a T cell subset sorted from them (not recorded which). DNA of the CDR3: TGTGCCAGCAGTTCCCAGGGAATCGAGCAGTACTTC. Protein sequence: CASSSQGIEQYF.